This T cell receptor beta chain is from a study of blood T cells in healthy people across ages. With a J-beta primer mix and a sample-barcoded 5' primer, a second PCR ran roughly 6 to 11 cycles. TCRdb re-analysed the 5' RACE reads in MiXCR, keeping a single row per CDR3 protein. The sample lists about 640,000 distinct CDR3 sequences; about 53% were seen once. This TCR was sampled from a man aged 60-69 years in good health. Sequencing was done on a sample of blood.

The chain's CDR3 is CASSFTGTSSNEQFF. As DNA, the CDR3 is TGTGCCAGCAGCTTCACCGGGACTAGTAGCAATGAGCAGTTCTTC. The V gene is TRBV5-5, the J gene TRBJ2-1; the match to TRBD2 covers 8 bases. The V and J ends lost 2 bases and 6 bases, in that order; junction bases with no gene match: 7. Germline V gene data show CDR1 as SGHKS and CDR2 as YYEKEE (reference sequence). The CDR3 has 15 residues.